Listed below are T cell receptor beta chains from one sample, sequenced in a study of blood T cells in healthy people across ages. Each CDR3 protein is one row after TCRdb ran MiXCR on the 5' RACE reads. The sample gives 540,000 or so distinct CDR3 sequences, 25% to 30% of which show up once; less than 20% is in the top ten. The specimen sequenced was blood. These receptors were taken from a woman between 65 and 79 years old in good health. CDR3s include the opening cysteine and the closing phenylalanine or tryptophan. A D gene is named only where the DNA matches it firmly. Size is stated for part of the rows, as once, few or many counts, or as a class when the clone is expanded.

TRBV7-2	TRBD1	TRBJ1-4	few	CASSLEGGSENEKLFF	TGTGCCAGCAGCTTAGAAGGGGGCAGCGAGAATGAAAAACTGTTTTTT
TRBV18	.	TRBJ1-2	.	CASSPQPGRNTNYGYTF	TGTGCCAGCTCGCCACAGCCGGGGCGTAACACTAACTATGGCTACACCTTC
TRBV9	.	TRBJ1-6	.	CASSVMGNSPLHF	TGTGCCAGCAGCGTAATGGGAAATTCACCCCTCCACTTT
TRBV5-1	.	TRBJ2-1	.	CASSLAAGLFNEQFF	TGCGCCAGCAGCTTGGCTGCGGGGTTGTTTAATGAGCAGTTCTTC
TRBV4-3	TRBD2	TRBJ2-5	.	CASSQGWEGQEAQYF	TGCGCCAGCAGCCAAGGTTGGGAGGGGCAAGAGGCCCAGTACTTC
TRBV7-8	TRBD2	TRBJ2-1	few	CASSLQRGGRNEQFF	TGTGCCAGCAGCTTGCAGCGGGGGGGCCGCAATGAGCAGTTCTTC
TRBV4-1	.	TRBJ2-1	.	CASSSTILAEAYNEQFF	TGCGCCAGCAGCTCAACCATCCTAGCAGAAGCCTACAATGAGCAGTTCTTC
TRBV7-2	.	TRBJ2-3	many	CASSLALIAVDTQYF	TGTGCCAGCAGCTTAGCGCTAATAGCGGTAGATACGCAGTATTTT
TRBV5-1	TRBD1	TRBJ1-1	many	CATRQGPFMGTEAFF	TGCGCCACTCGACAGGGGCCCTTCATGGGCACTGAAGCTTTCTTT
TRBV12-5	.	TRBJ2-5	.	CASGLLSSGDPYLETQYF	TGTGCTAGTGGTTTGCTATCTTCCGGGGACCCCTATCTGGAGACCCAGTACTTC
TRBV10-3	TRBD1	TRBJ1-2	.	CAITDRDGGNYGYTF	TGTGCCATCACCGACAGGGACGGAGGAAACTATGGCTACACCTTC
TRBV6-5	.	TRBJ1-2	.	CASKVADGTDGYTF	TGTGCCAGCAAAGTGGCGGACGGAACAGATGGCTACACCTTC
TRBV10-3	.	TRBJ2-7	few	CAIADSPYEQYF	TGTGCCATCGCGGACAGCCCCTACGAGCAGTACTTC
TRBV7-9	TRBD2	TRBJ2-5	.	CASGTGGRETQYF	TGTGCCAGCGGAACGGGGGGGCGAGAGACCCAGTACTTC
TRBV5-1	.	TRBJ2-3	many	CASSLEALAVTDTQYF	TGCGCCAGCAGCTTGGAGGCCCTAGCTGTCACAGATACGCAGTATTTT
TRBV20-1	.	TRBJ2-5	few	CSARKATSQETQYF	TGCAGTGCTAGAAAGGCAACCTCCCAAGAGACCCAGTACTTC
TRBV7-9	.	TRBJ1-2	few	CASSFGGSSFGYTF	TGTGCCAGCAGCTTTGGAGGCAGCTCTTTCGGCTACACCTTC